The T cell receptor beta chain described here comes from a study of T cell responses to AZD1222 COVID-19 vaccine. Germline V gives CDR1 SGHRS, CDR2 YFSETQ. The CDR3 runs to 19 residues. V dropped 0 bases and J dropped 5; count of bases not matched to a gene: 15. Measured with immunoSEQ multiplex PCR; TCRdb has only the in-frame clones, and not every one. This sample has roughly 270,000 clones; 90% to 95% occur once, and the top ten carry 0.5% to 0.65%. In the case of this clone: Its antigen is not identified.

Study conclusions and caveats: White British ancestry dominated among donors, who included more females, and clonal diversity was possibly underestimated. Two AZD1222 administrations were followed by greater Spike-specific TCR breadth and depth.

The sample here was peripheral blood, taken 28 days after the second AZD1222 dose. This chain joins TRBV5-1 and TRBJ1-2; TRBD1 aligns across 11 bases. This receptor was taken from an adult who received the AZD1222 COVID-19 vaccine. The CDR3 sequence is CASSLDPLDRGLLKYGYTF. As DNA, the CDR3 is TGCGCCAGCAGCTTGGATCCGCTGGACAGGGGGCTTCTAAAGTATGGCTACACCTTC.